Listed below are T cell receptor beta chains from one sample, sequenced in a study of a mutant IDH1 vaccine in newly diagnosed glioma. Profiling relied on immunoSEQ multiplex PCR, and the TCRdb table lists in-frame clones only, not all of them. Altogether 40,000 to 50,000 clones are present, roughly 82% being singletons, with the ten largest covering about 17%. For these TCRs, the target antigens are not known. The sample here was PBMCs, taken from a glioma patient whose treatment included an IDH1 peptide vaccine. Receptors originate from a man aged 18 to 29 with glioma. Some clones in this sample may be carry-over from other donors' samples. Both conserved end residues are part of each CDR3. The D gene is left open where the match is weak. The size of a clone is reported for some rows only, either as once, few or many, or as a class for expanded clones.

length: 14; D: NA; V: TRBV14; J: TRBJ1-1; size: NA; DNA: TGTGCCAGCAGCCAAGATTGGGGGGCAGTTGAAGCTTTCTTT; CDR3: CASSQDWGAVEAFF
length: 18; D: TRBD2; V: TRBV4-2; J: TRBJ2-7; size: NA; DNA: TGTGCCAGCAGCCAGGTATCCCTAGCGGGAGGGCTACCCTACGAGCAGTACTTC; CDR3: CASSQVSLAGGLPYEQYF
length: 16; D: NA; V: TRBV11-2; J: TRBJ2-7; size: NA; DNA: TGTGCCAGCAGCTGGATTGGACGGTCCTTGTCCTACGAGCAGTACTTC; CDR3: CASSWIGRSLSYEQYF
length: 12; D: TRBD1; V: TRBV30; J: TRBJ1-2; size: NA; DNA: TGTGCCTGGGCTGGACAGGCCTGGGGCTACACCTTC; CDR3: CAWAGQAWGYTF
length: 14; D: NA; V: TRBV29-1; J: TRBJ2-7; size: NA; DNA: TGCAGCGTTGCCGTAAGGTCAGTTGGCTACGAGCAGTACTTC; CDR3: CSVAVRSVGYEQYF
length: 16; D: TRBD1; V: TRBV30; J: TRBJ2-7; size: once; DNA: TGTGCCTGGAGTGTACGGACAGGAGGACCGACCTACGAGCAGTACTTC; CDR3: CAWSVRTGGPTYEQYF
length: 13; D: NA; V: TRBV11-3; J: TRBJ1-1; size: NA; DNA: TGTGCCAGCAGCTTGTGGGTTAACACTGAAGCTTTCTTT; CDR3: CASSLWVNTEAFF
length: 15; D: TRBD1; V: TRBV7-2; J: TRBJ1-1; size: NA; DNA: TGTGCCAGCAGGGGGACCCGGACAGGGAACACTGAAGCTTTCTTT; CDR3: CASRGTRTGNTEAFF
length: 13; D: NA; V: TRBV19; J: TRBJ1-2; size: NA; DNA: TGTGCCAGTAGCCCTACCCCGTGGGATGGCTACACCTTC; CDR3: CASSPTPWDGYTF
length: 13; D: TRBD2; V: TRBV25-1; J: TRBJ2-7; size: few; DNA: TGTGCCAGCAGTACTAGCGTTTCCTACGAGCAGTACTTC; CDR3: CASSTSVSYEQYF
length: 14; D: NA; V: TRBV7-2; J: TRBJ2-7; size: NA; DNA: TGTGCCAGCAGGGCGGGACAGATTAACTACGAGCAGTACTTC; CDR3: CASRAGQINYEQYF
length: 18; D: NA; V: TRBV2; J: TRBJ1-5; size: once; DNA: TGTGCCAGCAGTGACGACGGGACGGCAGCCCTAAGCAATCAGCCCCAGCATTTT; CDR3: CASSDDGTAALSNQPQHF
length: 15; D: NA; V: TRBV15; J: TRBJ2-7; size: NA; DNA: TGTGCCACCAGCAGAGAGGGGGCCTACTCCTACGAGCAGTACTTC; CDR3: CATSREGAYSYEQYF
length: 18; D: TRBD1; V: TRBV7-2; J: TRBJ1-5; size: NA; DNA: TGTGCCAGCAGCGTTCGGGACAGGGGATTCAATAGCAATCAGCCCCAGCATTTT; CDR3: CASSVRDRGFNSNQPQHF
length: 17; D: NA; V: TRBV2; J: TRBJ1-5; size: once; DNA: TGTGCCAGCAGGGACGTAGGGGGGCTGAGGAGCAATCAGCCCCAGCATTTT; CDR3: CASRDVGGLRSNQPQHF
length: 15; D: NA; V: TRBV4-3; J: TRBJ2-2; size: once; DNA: TGCGCCAGCAGCCAAGAGGGGAGCCTCACCGGGGAGCTGTTTTTT; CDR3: CASSQEGSLTGELFF
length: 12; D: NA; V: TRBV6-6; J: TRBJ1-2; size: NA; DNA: TGTGCCAGCAGTCAACAAGAATATGGCTACACCTTC; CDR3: CASSQQEYGYTF
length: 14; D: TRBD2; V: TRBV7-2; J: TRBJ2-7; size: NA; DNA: TGTGCCAGCAGCTTTAGCGGGGGGGCCGACGAGCAGTACTTC; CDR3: CASSFSGGADEQYF
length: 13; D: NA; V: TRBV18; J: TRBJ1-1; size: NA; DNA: TGTGCCAGCTCACTGACCGCACTGGCTGAAGCTTTCTTT; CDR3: CASSLTALAEAFF
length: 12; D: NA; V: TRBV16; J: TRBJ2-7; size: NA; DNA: TGTGCCAGCAGCCCTGCAGCCTACGAGCAGTACTTC; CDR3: CASSPAAYEQYF
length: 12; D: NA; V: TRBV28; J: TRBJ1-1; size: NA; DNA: TGTGCCAGAGACCAGGGACTCGCTGAAGCTTTCTTT; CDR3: CARDQGLAEAFF
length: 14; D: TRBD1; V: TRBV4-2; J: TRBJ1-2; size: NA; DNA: TGTGCCAGCAGCCAACCGGGACAGACATATGGCTACACCTTC; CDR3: CASSQPGQTYGYTF
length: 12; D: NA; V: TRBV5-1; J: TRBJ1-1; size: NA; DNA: TGCGCCAGCAGCCAAGATACCACTGAAGCTTTCTTT; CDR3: CASSQDTTEAFF